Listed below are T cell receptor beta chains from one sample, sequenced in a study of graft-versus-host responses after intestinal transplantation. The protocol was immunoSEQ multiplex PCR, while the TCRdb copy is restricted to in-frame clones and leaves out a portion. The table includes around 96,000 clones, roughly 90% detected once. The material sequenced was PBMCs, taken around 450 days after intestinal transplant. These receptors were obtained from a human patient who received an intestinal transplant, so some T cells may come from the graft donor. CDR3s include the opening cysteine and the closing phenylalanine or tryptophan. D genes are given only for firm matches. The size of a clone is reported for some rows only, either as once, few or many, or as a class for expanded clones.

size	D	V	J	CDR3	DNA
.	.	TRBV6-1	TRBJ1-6	CASSADSNSPLHF	TGTGCCAGCAGTGCCGACAGTAATTCACCCCTCCACTTT
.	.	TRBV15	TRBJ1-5	CATSRDLGVNQPQHF	TGTGCCACCAGCAGAGATCTGGGGGTGAATCAGCCCCAGCATTTT
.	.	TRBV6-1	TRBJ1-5	CASSELQSHQPQHF	TGTGCCAGCAGTGAACTCCAGTCCCATCAGCCCCAGCATTTT
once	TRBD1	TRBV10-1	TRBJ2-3	CASSESGTETTDTQYF	TGCGCCAGCAGTGAGTCCGGGACAGAGACCACAGATACGCAGTATTTT
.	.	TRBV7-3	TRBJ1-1	CASSRARNTEAFF	TGTGCCAGCAGTAGGGCGAGGAACACTGAAGCTTTCTTT
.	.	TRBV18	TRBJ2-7	CASSPPVGSSYEQYF	TGTGCCAGCTCACCACCAGTTGGGAGCTCCTACGAGCAGTACTTC
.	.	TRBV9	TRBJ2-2	CASSVTGGGTGELFF	TGTGCCAGCAGCGTGACCGGGGGCGGCACCGGGGAGCTGTTTTTT
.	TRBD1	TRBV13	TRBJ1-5	CASSQGTGHQPQHF	TGTGCCAGCAGCCAGGGGACAGGGCATCAGCCCCAGCATTTT
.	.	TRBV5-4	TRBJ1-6	CASSLVGRSNSPLHF	TGTGCCAGCAGCTTGGTCGGGCGGTCCAATTCACCCCTCCACTTT
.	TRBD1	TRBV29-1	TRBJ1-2	CSSAGQGIYGYTF	TGCAGCTCCGCGGGACAGGGAATCTATGGCTACACCTTC
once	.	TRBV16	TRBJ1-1	CASSQSRPGNTEAFF	TGTGCCAGCAGCCAATCGCGGCCGGGGAACACTGAAGCTTTCTTT
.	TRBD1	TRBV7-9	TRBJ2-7	CASSQAGTGRNEQYF	TGTGCCAGCAGCCAAGCAGGGACAGGGCGGAACGAGCAGTACTTC
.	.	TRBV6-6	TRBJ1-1	CASTPSSNTEAFF	TGTGCCAGCACTCCTTCCTCGAACACTGAAGCTTTCTTT
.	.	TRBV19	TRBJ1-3	CASGDLSSGNTIYF	TGTGCCAGTGGAGACTTGAGCTCTGGAAACACCATATATTTT
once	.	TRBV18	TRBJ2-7	CASSPPLGGYEQYF	TGTGCCAGCTCACCCCCACTTGGGGGCTACGAGCAGTACTTC
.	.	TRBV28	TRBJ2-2	CASSGPNTGELFF	TGTGCCAGCAGTGGGCCGAACACCGGGGAGCTGTTTTTT
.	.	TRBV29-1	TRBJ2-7	CSVGGGPYEQYF	TGCAGCGTTGGGGGCGGCCCCTACGAGCAGTACTTC
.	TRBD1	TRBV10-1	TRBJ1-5	CASRAHRGQPQHF	TGCGCCAGCAGAGCACACAGGGGACAGCCCCAGCATTTT
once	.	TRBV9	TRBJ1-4	CASSGLGRATNEKLFF	TGTGCCAGCAGCGGACTAGGGAGAGCAACTAATGAAAAACTGTTTTTT
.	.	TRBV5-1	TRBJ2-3	CASSPGGTSTDTQYF	TGCGCCAGCAGCCCCGGGGGCACTAGCACAGATACGCAGTATTTT
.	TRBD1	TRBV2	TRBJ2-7	CASAGQGTYEQYF	TGTGCCAGCGCTGGACAGGGGACCTACGAGCAGTACTTC
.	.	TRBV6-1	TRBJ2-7	CATSRAPYYEQYF	TGTGCCACGAGTAGGGCCCCCTACTACGAGCAGTACTTC
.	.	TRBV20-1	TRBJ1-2	CSAREGGGYTF	TGCAGTGCTAGGGAGGGAGGTGGCTACACCTTC
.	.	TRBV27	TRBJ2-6	CASSAGDSGANVLTF	TGTGCCAGCAGTGCAGGGGACTCTGGGGCCAACGTCCTGACTTTC
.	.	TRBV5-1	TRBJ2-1	CASSFQAVDNEQFF	TGCGCCAGCAGCTTTCAGGCGGTAGATAATGAGCAGTTCTTC
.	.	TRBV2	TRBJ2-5	CASSRVQETQYF	TGTGCCAGCAGTCGGGTCCAAGAGACCCAGTACTTC
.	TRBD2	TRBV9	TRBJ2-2	CASSALAGGAGGELFF	TGTGCCAGCAGCGCCCTGGCGGGGGGCGCGGGCGGGGAGCTGTTTTTT
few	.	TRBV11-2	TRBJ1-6	CASSAKPGHHLPLHF	TGTGCCAGCAGCGCGAAACCGGGACACCATCTCCCCCTCCACTTT
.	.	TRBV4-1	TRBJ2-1	CASSQAPYNEQFF	TGCGCCAGCAGCCAAGCGCCCTACAATGAGCAGTTCTTC
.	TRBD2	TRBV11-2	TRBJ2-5	CASSLGLAGGLETQYF	TGTGCCAGCAGCTTAGGCCTAGCGGGGGGTTTAGAGACCCAGTACTTC
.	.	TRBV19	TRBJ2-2	CASNWAGSGTGELFF	TGTGCCAGTAATTGGGCGGGGTCGGGAACCGGGGAGCTGTTTTTT
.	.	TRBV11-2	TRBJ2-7	CASSSQASYEQYF	TGTGCCAGCAGCTCCCAGGCTTCCTACGAGCAGTACTTC
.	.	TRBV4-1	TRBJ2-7	CASSHPGYEQYF	TGCGCCAGCAGCCACCCAGGCTACGAGCAGTACTTC
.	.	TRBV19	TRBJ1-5	CASTPMGGGGNQPQHF	TGTGCCAGTACCCCTATGGGGGGCGGGGGTAATCAGCCCCAGCATTTT
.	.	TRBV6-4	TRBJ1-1	CASSVELNTEAFF	TGTGCCAGCAGTGTAGAGTTGAACACTGAAGCTTTCTTT
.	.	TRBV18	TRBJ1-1	CASSPRVGATEAFF	TGTGCCAGCTCCCCCCGTGTGGGGGCCACTGAAGCTTTCTTT
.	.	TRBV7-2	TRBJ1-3	CASSLERPSGNTIYF	TGTGCCAGCAGCTTAGAGCGGCCCTCTGGAAACACCATATATTTT
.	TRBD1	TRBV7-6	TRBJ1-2	CASSLGPDRSYGYTF	TGTGCCAGCAGCTTAGGGCCGGACAGGTCCTATGGCTACACCTTC
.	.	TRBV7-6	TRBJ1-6	CASSLRDGYNSPLHF	TGTGCCAGCAGCTTACGGGACGGCTATAATTCACCCCTCCACTTT
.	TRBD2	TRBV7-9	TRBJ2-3	CASSFTSGGTDTQYF	TGTGCCAGCAGCTTCACTAGCGGGGGAACAGATACGCAGTATTTT
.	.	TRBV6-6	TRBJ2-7	CASSYGGRNEQYF	TGTGCCAGCAGTTATGGGGGGAGGAACGAGCAGTACTTC
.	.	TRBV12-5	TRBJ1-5	CASGPHALNQPQHF	TGTGCTAGTGGCCCGCACGCCCTAAATCAGCCCCAGCATTTT
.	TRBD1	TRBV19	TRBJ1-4	CASSIWDSGEKLFF	TGTGCCAGTAGTATCTGGGACAGTGGGGAAAAACTGTTTTTT
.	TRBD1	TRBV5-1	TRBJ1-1	CASSLQGGNTEAFF	TGCGCCAGCAGCTTACAGGGGGGGAACACTGAAGCTTTCTTT
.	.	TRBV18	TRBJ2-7	CASSPPQGGSGEQYF	TGTGCCAGCTCACCACCGCAGGGAGGCTCGGGTGAGCAGTACTTC
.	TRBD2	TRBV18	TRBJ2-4	CASSPQGTSGGFLYF	TGTGCCAGCTCGCCCCAGGGGACTAGCGGGGGTTTTCTGTACTTC
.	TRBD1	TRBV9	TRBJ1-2	CASNAGTESNYGYTF	TGTGCCAGCAACGCCGGGACAGAGTCTAACTATGGCTACACCTTC
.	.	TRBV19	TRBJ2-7	CASSFDSRGREQYF	TGTGCCAGTAGTTTCGACTCACGGGGGCGCGAGCAGTACTTC
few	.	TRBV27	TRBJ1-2	CASSLNWGFRPYGYTF	TGTGCCAGCAGTTTAAATTGGGGCTTTCGGCCATATGGCTACACCTTC